The rows below give T cell receptor beta chains drawn from one sample of a study of T cells in localized non-small cell lung cancer. The data were produced by immunoSEQ multiplex PCR, yet TCRdb's version contains in-frame clones alone and is incomplete. Seen here are around 50,000 clones, roughly nine tenths observed once, and the top ten hold 2.5%. Here the sequenced sample was PBMCs, taken before any cancer treatment. The receptors derive from a man aged 40-75 years with stage II lung adenocarcinoma. Both conserved end residues are part of each CDR3. D genes are given only for firm matches. The size field is filled for only some rows; it gives once, few, many or a size class.

V: TRBV6-1
size: .
J: TRBJ1-1
D: .
CDR3: CASTFFRGGNTEAFF
DNA: TGTGCCAGCACCTTCTTCCGGGGGGGGAACACTGAAGCTTTCTTT

V: TRBV5-5
size: .
J: TRBJ2-6
D: .
CDR3: CASRAGLGANVLTF
DNA: TGTGCCAGCAGGGCAGGGCTTGGGGCCAACGTCCTGACTTTC

V: TRBV27
size: .
J: TRBJ2-3
D: .
CDR3: CASSLSGLSISTDTQYF
DNA: TGTGCCAGCAGTTTATCGGGACTGTCGATAAGCACAGATACGCAGTATTTT

V: TRBV6-6
size: few
J: TRBJ1-4
D: .
CDR3: CASSYRGSINEKLFF
DNA: TGTGCCAGCAGTTACAGGGGGAGTATTAATGAAAAACTGTTTTTT

V: TRBV19
size: .
J: TRBJ1-3
D: .
CDR3: CASSTTYSGNTIYF
DNA: TGTGCCAGTAGTACGACGTACTCTGGAAACACCATATATTTT

V: TRBV7-8
size: .
J: TRBJ1-1
D: .
CDR3: CASSLGYRDKLEAFF
DNA: TGTGCCAGCAGCTTAGGGTACAGGGACAAACTAGAAGCTTTCTTT

V: TRBV5-6
size: .
J: TRBJ1-1
D: .
CDR3: CASSLTDMNTEAFF
DNA: TGTGCCAGCAGCCTGACTGACATGAACACTGAAGCTTTCTTT

V: TRBV9
size: .
J: TRBJ1-1
D: .
CDR3: CASSETKGLMNTEAFF
DNA: TGTGCCAGCAGCGAAACGAAGGGTCTGATGAACACTGAAGCTTTCTTT

V: TRBV4-1
size: .
J: TRBJ1-2
D: .
CDR3: CASSQDAAAGAIYGYTF
DNA: TGCGCCAGCAGCCAAGATGCCGCGGCAGGGGCAATCTATGGCTACACCTTC

V: TRBV19
size: .
J: TRBJ1-5
D: .
CDR3: CASSTPLGINQPQHF
DNA: TGTGCCAGTAGTACCCCGTTAGGGATAAATCAGCCCCAGCATTTT

V: TRBV6-6
size: .
J: TRBJ1-6
D: .
CDR3: CASTSDGYNSPLHF
DNA: TGTGCCAGCACCAGTGACGGGTATAATTCACCCCTCCACTTT

V: TRBV11-2
size: once
J: TRBJ2-6
D: .
CDR3: CASSALRALDSGANVLTF
DNA: TGTGCCAGCAGCGCGCTCAGAGCTTTGGACTCTGGGGCCAACGTCCTGACTTTC

V: TRBV6-5
size: .
J: TRBJ2-3
D: .
CDR3: CASSPTQDTQYF
DNA: TGTGCCAGCAGTCCTACTCAAGATACGCAGTATTTT

V: TRBV28
size: .
J: TRBJ1-5
D: .
CDR3: CASRHNRRDQPQHF
DNA: TGTGCCAGCAGACACAATAGGAGGGACCAGCCCCAGCATTTT

V: TRBV4-1
size: .
J: TRBJ2-5
D: .
CDR3: CASSVGLAQETQYF
DNA: TGCGCCAGCAGCGTTGGTCTAGCACAAGAGACCCAGTACTTC